These 20 T cell receptor delta chains came from one sample sequenced in a study of γδ T cells in repeated Plasmodium falciparum infection (dated by TCRdb to the early 2020s). For bulk TCR repertoire analysis, Vgamma9/Vdelta2+ and Vdelta2-negative gammadelta T cell populations were isolated by flow sorting from peripheral blood mononuclear cells. Libraries were prepared through multiplex PCR. Data came from an Illumina MiSeq. TCRdb reprocessed the public data with the CATT caller; entries with the same nucleotide sequence were combined afterwards. In this sample the table shows over 90,000 delta-chain clones, 0.85% to 1% of which occur a single time. The biggest ten clones account for 7.5% to 10% of the sample. Sample: gamma-delta T cells from blood. Receptor source: a pool of human donors (malaria-infected and uninfected, not separated).

This clone was counted between two and nine times. The translation of this DNA and the TCRdb protein of a much larger clone differ at residue 14, probably owing to a read error; the protein shown here is translated from the DNA. A V gene of TRDV2 was called, but no J gene was assigned; no DNA check was done on the table's D call, TRDD3. The CDR3 consists of 16 residues. CDR1 is GEAIGNYY and CDR2 is EKD in the germline V gene. This CDR3 is CACDTGRDTGTDKPIF. The CDR3 DNA reads as TGTGCCTGTGACACCGGAAGGGATACGGGGACCGATAAACCCATCTTT.

This clone was detected a few times. The protein held in TCRdb is that of a much larger clone and does not match this DNA's translation at residue 18, likely because of a read error; the protein shown is translated from the DNA. The chain combines TRDV1 with TRDJ1; 9 positions agree with TRDD2. There are 23 residues in the CDR3. V was clipped by 2 bases and J by 3 bases; unmatched bases: 28. The germline gives CDR1 TSWWSYY, CDR2 QGS. CDR3 sequence: CALGESYRLPTQLGGKYPDKLIF. Here the CDR3 DNA reads TGTGCTCTTGGGGAATCCTACCGCCTTCCTACACAACTTGGGGGAAAGTACCCCGATAAACTCATCTTT.

This clone was recorded at least ten times. The protein given by TCRdb reflects a much larger clone and differs at residue 14 from this DNA's translation, likely from a read error; the protein shown is the DNA's translation. J is TRDJ1 and V is TRDV1, with TRDD2 as a possible D gene (6 bases). The CDR3 length is 20 residues. CDR1 and CDR2 (germline): TSWWSYY, QGS. The V gene lost 0 bases and the J gene lost 4 bases, with 27 bases spanning the gap. The CDR3 protein is CALGELKLVGLPPLVDKLIF. In DNA, the CDR3 is TGTGCTCTTGGGGAACTAAAACTGGTGGGCCTTCCCCCGTTAGTCGATAAACTCATCTTT.

There are many counts of this clone. This chain connects TRDV1 to TRDJ1; TRDD3 matches at 11 bases. The CDR3 sequence is 24 residues long. Trimming removed 0 bases from V and 0 bases from J; junction bases left unmatched: 24. In germline, CDR1 is TSWWSYY, CDR2 QGS. The CDR3 here is CALGELVGEPSHWGILRYTDKLIF. The CDR3 DNA sequence: TGTGCTCTTGGGGAACTAGTCGGTGAACCTTCCCACTGGGGGATATTAAGGTACACCGATAAACTCATCTTT.

Details on this clone: This likely came from a read error, as a far larger clone is one base away. This CDR3 is also generated by other DNA sequences in the sample. The chain recombines TRDV2 with TRDJ1; 9 bases agree with TRDD3. The J gene, missing from TCRdb, was assigned here through DNA to germline matching. The germline V gene encodes CDR1 GEAIGNYY and CDR2 EKD. The CDR3 length is 18 residues. With V trimmed by 0 bases and J by 4 bases, 14 bases remained unmatched. This CDR3 is CACDTVVNRNGGYDKLIF. The CDR3, as DNA: TGTGCCTGTGACACCGTAGTTAATAGGAATGGGGGATACGATAAACTCATCTTT.

This clone was recorded a few times. TCRdb's protein, taken from a much larger clone, differs from this DNA's translation at residue 4, likely owing to a read error; the protein displayed comes from the DNA. The rearrangement joins TRDV2 to TRDJ1, with 9 bases lining up with TRDD3. Assignment of the J gene here rests on matching the DNA to germline, because TCRdb gives none. The V gene's germline CDR1 is GEAIGNYY and CDR2 EKD. The CDR3 is 15 amino acids. CDR3 amino acids: CACNTVGDRGDKLIF. The CDR3 coding sequence is TGTGCCTGTAACACCGTGGGGGATAGGGGCGATAAACTCATCTTT.

There are a few counts of this clone. The protein recorded in TCRdb matches a much larger clone and deviates from this DNA's translation at residue 9, suggesting a read error; the protein here is obtained by translating the DNA. The V call is TRDV1, the J call TRDJ1; 10 bases are shared with TRDD3. TCRdb leaves out the J gene; it was filled in here by matching the DNA to germline. This CDR3 comprises 21 residues. The V gene end was trimmed by 7 bases and the J gene end by 2 bases; junction bases not matched to a gene: 25. CDR1 is TSWWSYY, CDR2 QGS, per germline. The chain's CDR3 is CALAREPQCWGIEERTDKLIF. DNA of the CDR3: TGTGCTCTTGCGCGCGAGCCTCAGTGCTGGGGGATAGAAGAGAGGACCGATAAACTCATCTTT.

Worth noting for this clone: TCRdb's protein for this DNA is that of a much larger clone and differs from the translation at residue 20, likely a read error; the protein shown is the DNA translation. No J gene was assigned, while the V gene was called as TRDV2; TRDD3 is the table's D call and was not checked against the DNA. The CDR3 runs 22 residues. Per germline, CDR1 GEAIGNYY and CDR2 EKD. As DNA, the CDR3 is TGTGCCTGTGACGCCTTGGGTCCACAAGGTTTGGGGGATACGTCCCTAACAGCACAACCCTTCTTT. Translation: CACDALGPQGLGDTSLTAQPFF.

This clone is termed medium-sized. Different DNA sequences within this sample yield the same CDR3. This chain joins TRDV2 and TRDJ1, with 8 bases lining up with TRDD3. Germline V CDR1 and CDR2: GEAIGNYY, EKD. The CDR3 consists of 20 residues. V trimming: 0 bases; J trimming: 0 bases; junction bases outside the gene matches: 17. As DNA, the CDR3 is TGTGCCTGTGACACCGTGAGTGGGGGATCCCCCTTTCTCTACACCGATAAACTCATCTTT. Translating gives CACDTVSGGSPFLYTDKLIF.

Comment on this clone: TCRdb lists the protein of a much larger clone for this DNA, which differs at residue 15, so this is likely a read error; the protein given here is translated from the DNA itself. This chain joins TRDV1 and TRDJ1, with 9 positions matching TRDD3. The CDR3 covers 21 residues. Germline V gene lookup returns CDR1 TSWWSYY and CDR2 QGS. J gave up 0 bases and V 3 bases, and 20 bases lay outside the gene matches. The CDR3 bases are TGTGCTCTTGGGGATTCTACAGCCTGGGGGATCGGGGCCTCCCACACCGATAAACTCATCTTT. It encodes CALGDSTAWGIGASHTDKLIF.

The sample holds many counts of this clone. Within the sample, other DNA sequences also encode this same CDR3. The V and J genes are TRDV2 and TRDJ3; 8 bases map to TRDD3. Germline trimming cut 0 bases from V and 0 bases from J; bases unmatched to any gene: 3. Germline V gene sequence: CDR1 GEAIGNYY, CDR2 EKD. There are 18 residues in the CDR3. CDR3: CACDTGWGSSWDTRQMFF. The DNA of the CDR3 is TGTGCCTGTGACACCGGCTGGGGGAGCTCCTGGGACACCCGACAGATGTTTTTC.

As for this clone: A far larger clone is just one base off, so this is likely a read error. Within the sample, other DNA sequences also encode this same CDR3. The chain combines TRDV2 with TRDJ3; 12 nucleotides line up with TRDD3. Germline matching of the DNA provided the J gene here, since TCRdb leaves it blank. Germline V gives CDR1 GEAIGNYY, CDR2 EKD. V lost 3 bases and J lost 0; bases outside the gene matches: 8. This CDR3 region has 20 residues. The CDR3 spells CACDSPLGDTSSWDTRQMFF. CDR3 DNA sequence: TGTGCCTGTGACTCACCACTGGGGGATACCAGCTCCTGGGACACCCGACAGATGTTTTTC.

In the case of this clone: This likely reflects a read error, since a far larger clone is one base away. The same CDR3 is also encoded by other DNA sequences in this sample. This chain joins TRDV1 and TRDJ1; 7 bases are a match to TRDD3. The CDR3 sequence is 22 residues long. V lost 1 base, J lost 0 bases, and 23 bases stayed unmatched. In germline, CDR1 is TSWWSYY, CDR2 QGS. The DNA for the CDR3 is TGTGCTCTTGGGGAACGATCGACTAAACCTACTGGGGAGCCAAGGTACACCGATAAACTCATCTTT. Translated: CALGERSTKPTGEPRYTDKLIF.

In its sample, this clone was seen a few times. A much larger clone lies a single base off, so this may be a read error. The rearrangement links TRDV2 to TRDJ1; no clear D gene. This CDR3 spans 15 amino acids. The germline gives CDR1 GEAIGNYY, CDR2 EKD. The CDR3 region is CACDTVGGHTDKLTF. The CDR3 bases are TGTGCCTGTGACACCGTTGGTGGACACACCGATAAACTCACCTTT.

This clone was detected only a few times. With only one base between it and a far larger clone, this is likely a read error. Other DNA sequences of this sample code for an identical CDR3. The CDR3: CALGEGRDPSRTGGTDKLIF. CDR3 DNA: TGTGCTCTTGGGGAAGGAAGGGACCCGAGCCGTACTGGGGGAACCGATAAACTCATCTTT. The V and J genes are TRDV1 and TRDJ1; 9 bases are shared with TRDD3. The CDR3 is 20 residues long. The ends lost 2 bases at V and 2 bases at J; junction bases unmatched: 18. CDR1 and CDR2 (germline): TSWWSYY, QGS.

This clone was counted at least ten times. The TCRdb protein, from a much larger clone, departs from this DNA's translation at residue 16, likely by read error; the protein shown derives from the DNA. The V gene was identified as TRDV2, while no J gene was called; TRDD3, as called in the table, went unchecked against the DNA. CDR1 and CDR2 from the germline V gene are GEAIGNYY and EKD. The CDR3 length is 17 residues. CDR3: CACDTLVLGDTTDKLTF. The CDR3 region has the DNA TGTGCCTGTGACACCTTAGTACTGGGGGATACCACCGATAAACTCACCTTT.

This clone was counted a few times. A read error likely explains why the TCRdb protein, taken from a much larger clone, differs from this DNA's translation at residue 17; the protein shown is translated from the DNA. The V gene call is TRDV2, and the J gene call is absent. This CDR3 is built from 18 residues. The germline CDR1 and CDR2 sequences are GEAIGNYY and EKD. CDR3 sequence (DNA): TGTGCCTGTGACACTCTCGTTCCCTCGGTTGCACTGACCGATAAACTCACCTTT. Translation: CACDTLVPSVALTDKLTF.

This clone was recorded many times. The sample contains more than one DNA sequence encoding this CDR3. The CDR3 here is CAFKPYTDKLIF. Here the CDR3 DNA reads TGTGCCTTTAAACCCTACACCGATAAACTCATCTTT. The chain joins TRDV3 to TRDJ1; D remains ambiguous. V lost 1 base and J 0 bases, leaving 6 bases between the germline ends. CDR3 length equals 12 residues. Germline CDR1 TVYSNPD, CDR2 GDNSRS (reference sequence).

This clone was seen a few times. TCRdb assigns this DNA the protein of a much larger clone, which departs from its translation at residue 14; this likely reflects a read error, and the protein shown comes from translating the DNA. This chain links TRDV1 with TRDJ1, with 11 bases lining up with TRDD3. The J gene is not listed in TCRdb, so it was assigned here from a DNA match to germline. The V and J ends lost 3 bases and 3 bases, in that order; junction bases with no gene match: 33. The CDR3 contains 25 residues. The germline CDR1 and CDR2 sequences are TSWWSYY and QGS. CDR3 protein: CALGDLSTPFPEGSYWGITSDKLIF. DNA of the CDR3: TGTGCTCTTGGGGATTTGTCCACCCCATTCCCTGAGGGATCGTACTGGGGGATAACGTCCGATAAACTCATCTTT.

The chain couples TRDV1 to TRDJ4; 10 bases are a match to TRDD3. TCRdb does not report a J gene; here it was assigned by matching the DNA to germline references. The germline gives CDR1 TSWWSYY, CDR2 QGS. The CDR3 consists of 23 residues. Unmatched junction bases numbered 34, after V lost 3 bases and J lost 6 bases. The CDR3 DNA follows: TGTGCTCTTGGGGACTCTCCTACAACGGAACCCCAACCCCGTACTGGGGGATGGGTGGCCCTGATCTTT. Amino acid sequence: CALGDSPTTEPQPRTGGWVALIF.